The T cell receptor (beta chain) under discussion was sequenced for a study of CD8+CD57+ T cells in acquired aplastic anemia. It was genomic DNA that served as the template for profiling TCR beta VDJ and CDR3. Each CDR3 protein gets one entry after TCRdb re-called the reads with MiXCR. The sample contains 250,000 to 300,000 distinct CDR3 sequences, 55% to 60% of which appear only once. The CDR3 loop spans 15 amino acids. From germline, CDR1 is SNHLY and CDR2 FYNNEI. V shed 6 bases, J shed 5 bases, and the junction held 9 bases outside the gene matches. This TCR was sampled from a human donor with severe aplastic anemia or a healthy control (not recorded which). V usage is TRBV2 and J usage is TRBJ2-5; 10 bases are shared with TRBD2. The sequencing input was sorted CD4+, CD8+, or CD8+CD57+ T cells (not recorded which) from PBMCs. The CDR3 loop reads CASRDSGGLTETQYF. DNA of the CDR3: TGTGCCAGCAGGGATAGCGGGGGGCTAACGGAGACCCAGTACTTC.